This entry lists 10 T cell receptor beta chains sequenced from one sample in a study of cytomegalovirus exposure and HLA in healthy donors. It was with 60 Vbeta and 13 Jbeta primers that the PCR ran. The table came from immunoSEQ multiplex PCR; TCRdb's copy has only in-frame clones and leaves some out. The sample records about 120,000 clones, 80% being singletons. The sample consisted of PBMCs. The source of these receptors is a man aged 30-40 years in good health and CMV-seropositive.

This clone has a single count. The V gene is TRBV19, the J gene TRBJ1-5; D may be TRBD1 (5 bases). In germline, CDR1 is LNHDA, CDR2 SQIVND (reference sequence). The ends were cut back, 2 bases at V and 3 bases at J, with 14 bases in the middle. The CDR3 has 16 residues. CDR3 sequence reads: CASSIRGRGNNQPQHF. The CDR3 coding sequence is TGTGCCAGTAGTATAAGGGGCCGAGGAAACAATCAGCCCCAGCATTTT.

The chain employs TRBV29-1 and TRBJ2-5; 7 bases align to TRBD2. The length of the CDR3 is 14 residues. J was trimmed by 5 bases and V by 7 bases; bases with no gene match: 13. The germline CDR1 and CDR2 sequences are SQVTM and ANQGSEA. The CDR3: CSAIDGGGGETQYF. The CDR3 nucleotides read TGCAGCGCAATTGATGGGGGGGGAGGGGAGACCCAGTACTTC.

This chain joins TRBV6-5 and TRBJ1-1; 8 bases are a match to TRBD1. The CDR3 covers 14 residues. V dropped 6 bases and J dropped 3; count of bases not matched to a gene: 6. The germline V gene has CDR1 MNHEY and CDR2 SVGAGI. CDR3 residues: CASRTGQGHTEAFF. CDR3 DNA: TGTGCCAGCAGAACAGGACAGGGTCACACTGAAGCTTTCTTT.

This clone was seen a handful of times. The CDR3 region is CSVEAEGAGGSYEQYF. DNA for the CDR3: TGCAGCGTTGAAGCCGAGGGAGCGGGGGGCTCCTACGAGCAGTACTTC. This rearrangement joins TRBV29-1 to TRBJ2-7, with 9 bases lining up with TRBD2. The CDR3 consists of 16 residues. Germline assignment: CDR1 SQVTM and CDR2 ANQGSEA. Unmatched junction bases numbered 7, after V lost 1 base and J lost 0 bases.

This clone occurred a few times. The chain employs TRBV5-1 and TRBJ1-2; the D gene is possibly TRBD1 (6 bases). In germline, CDR1 is SGHRS, CDR2 YFSETQ. The CDR3 covers 15 residues. V gave up 0 bases and J gave up 4 bases, with 13 bases separating them. The CDR3 nucleotides are TGCGCCAGCAGCTTGGGATCGGGGGGCGGCTATGGCTACACCTTC. Protein: CASSLGSGGGYGYTF.

The rearrangement uses TRBV10-3 and TRBJ2-3; 9 bases fit TRBD2. Trimming cost V 0 bases and J 5 bases; bases outside gene matches: 6. Germline assignment: CDR1 ENHRY and CDR2 SYGVKD. This CDR3 comprises 16 residues. CDR3 amino acids: CAISESQRGAVDTQYF. As DNA, the CDR3 is TGTGCCATCAGTGAGTCACAGCGGGGGGCGGTAGATACGCAGTATTTT.

In its sample, this clone was seen a few times. CDR3 DNA sequence: TGTGCCAGCAGTACTACAGGGGGCGAGATTAGCTACTATGGCTACACCTTC. Translated, it gives CASSTTGGEISYYGYTF. The chain links TRBV27 to TRBJ1-2; 9 bases fit TRBD1. V lost 5 bases and J lost 3; bases outside the gene matches: 13. This CDR3 is built from 17 residues. Germline V gives CDR1 MNHEY, CDR2 SMNVEV (reference sequence).

The rearrangement links TRBV5-1 to TRBJ2-7; TRBD2 aligns across 10 bases. The CDR3 sequence is 15 residues long. Germline V CDR1 and CDR2: SGHRS, YFSETQ. V dropped 3 bases and J dropped 1; count of bases not matched to a gene: 4. For the CDR3, the DNA is TGCGCCAGCAGCTCCCTAGCGGGGGCTTCCTACGAGCAGTACTTC. It yields the protein CASSSLAGASYEQYF.

To note about this clone: The germline gene is not matched at one end of the junction; a read error may be the cause. V is TRBV30 and J is TRBJ2-3; TRBD2 matches at 7 bases. This CDR3 comprises 13 residues. CDR1 and CDR2 from the germline V gene are GTSNPN and SVGIG (reference sequence). The CDR3 DNA follows: TGTGTCTGGGGTCTAGCGGGCACAGATACGCAGTATTTT. Amino acids: CVWGLAGTDTQYF.

V is TRBV7-3 and J is TRBJ2-3, with a possible D match to TRBD1 (5 bases). V shed 5 bases and J shed 7 bases, with 13 bases lying between them. The CDR3 is 13 amino acids. CDR1 and CDR2 (germline): SGHTA, FQGTGA. The CDR3 nucleotides read TGTGCCAGCAGCGCGTTTCAGGGTAATACGCAGTATTTT. Protein product: CASSAFQGNTQYF.